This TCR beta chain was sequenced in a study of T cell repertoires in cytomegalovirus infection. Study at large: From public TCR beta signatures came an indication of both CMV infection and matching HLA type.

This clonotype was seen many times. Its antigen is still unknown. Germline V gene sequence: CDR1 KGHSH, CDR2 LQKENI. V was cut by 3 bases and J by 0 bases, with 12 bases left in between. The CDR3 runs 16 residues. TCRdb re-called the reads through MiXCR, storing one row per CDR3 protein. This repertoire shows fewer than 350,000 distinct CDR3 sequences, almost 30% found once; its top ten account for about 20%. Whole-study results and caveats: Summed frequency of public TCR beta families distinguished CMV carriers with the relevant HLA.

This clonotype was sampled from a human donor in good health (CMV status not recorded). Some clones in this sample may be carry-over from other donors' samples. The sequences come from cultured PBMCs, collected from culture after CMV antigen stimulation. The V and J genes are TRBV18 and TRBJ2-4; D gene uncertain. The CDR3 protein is CASSPWFGLAKNIQYF. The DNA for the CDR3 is TGTGCCAGCTCACCGTGGTTCGGTTTAGCCAAAAACATTCAGTACTTC.